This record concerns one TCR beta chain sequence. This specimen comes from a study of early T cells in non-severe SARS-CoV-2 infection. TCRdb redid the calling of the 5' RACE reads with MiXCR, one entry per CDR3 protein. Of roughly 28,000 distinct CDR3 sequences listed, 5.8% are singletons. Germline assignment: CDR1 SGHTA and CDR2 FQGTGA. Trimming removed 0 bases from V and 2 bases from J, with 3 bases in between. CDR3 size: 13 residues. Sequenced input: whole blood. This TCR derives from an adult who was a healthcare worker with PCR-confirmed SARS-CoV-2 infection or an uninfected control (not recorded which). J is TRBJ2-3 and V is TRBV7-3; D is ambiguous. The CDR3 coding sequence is TGTGCCAGCAGCTTAACAAACACAGATACGCAGTATTTT. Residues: CASSLTNTDTQYF.